This T cell receptor beta chain was sequenced during a study of blood T cell repertoires in COVID-19. Whole-study context: The samples span acute and convalescent COVID-19 from the United States, Italy and Spain.

With V trimmed by 5 bases and J by 8 bases, 3 bases remained unmatched. CDR3 length: 12 amino acids. Germline V lookup: CDR1 MDHEN, CDR2 SYDVKM. The method was immunoSEQ multiplex PCR; TCRdb's version includes in-frame clones alone and lacks a portion of them. The sample has approximately 170,000 clones; around 90% are singletons. The chain links TRBV28 to TRBJ1-2, with 9 bases identical to TRBD1. The receptor's source is a man in his 60s with active or convalescent COVID-19. Material for sequencing was peripheral blood. The CDR3 region has the DNA TGTGCCAGCAGTCCGACAGGGGGGGGCTACACCTTC. This codes for CASSPTGGGYTF.